This T cell receptor (beta chain) was identified in a study of cytomegalovirus exposure and HLA in healthy donors. V lost 6 bases, J lost 5 bases, and 6 bases stayed unmatched. The CDR3 has 15 amino acids. The germline V gene encodes CDR1 MDHEN and CDR2 SYDVKM. PCR employed 60 Vbeta and 13 Jbeta primers. Produced via immunoSEQ multiplex PCR; TCRdb's table is partial and in-frame only. The data hold around 120,000 clones, with roughly three quarters observed a single time. The chain has TRBV28 and TRBJ1-6; the match to TRBD1 covers 8 bases. The specimen was PBMCs. The source is a woman in her 40s in good health and CMV-seronegative. This chain's CDR3 is CASRRDRRNNSPLHF. CDR3 nucleotides: TGTGCCAGCAGAAGGGACAGGAGGAATAATTCACCCCTCCACTTT.